What follows are 26 T cell receptor beta chains derived from one specimen sequenced in a study of blood T cell repertoires in COVID-19. Produced via immunoSEQ multiplex PCR; TCRdb's table is partial and in-frame only. This repertoire shows under 250,000 clones, 75% to 85% found once; its top ten account for nearly 6%. The sequenced sample was peripheral blood. The origin of the receptors is a woman in her 40s with COVID-19, enrolled during active disease.

This chain links TRBV11-2 with TRBJ2-5; D remains unclear. This CDR3 region has 13 residues. Germline V CDR1 and CDR2: SGHAT, FQNNGV. Trimming removed 1 base at V and 2 bases at J, with 5 bases between. The DNA of the CDR3 is TGTGCCAGCAGCTTAGGCCAGCAAGAGACCCAGTACTTC. Its protein product is CASSLGQQETQYF.

The chain employs TRBV5-1 and TRBJ2-3; 8 bases align to TRBD1. The CDR3 is made up of 15 amino acids. CDR1 is SGHRS and CDR2 is YFSETQ in the germline V gene. Unmatched junction bases numbered 5, after V lost 0 bases and J lost 5 bases. CDR3 nucleotides: TGCGCCAGCAGCTTGGGGCAGGGGGCTGGAGATACGCAGTATTTT. It specifies CASSLGQGAGDTQYF. Supplemented by reference TRBV5-1 and TRBJ2-3, the full variable domain reads KAGVTQTPRYLIKTRGQQVTLSCSPISGHRSVSWYQQTPGQGLQFLFEYFSETQRNKGNFPGRFSGRQFSNSRSEMNVSTLELGDSALYLCASSLGQGAGDTQYFGPGTRLTVL.

This clone was detected only once. The chain employs TRBV19 and TRBJ2-7; 9 nucleotides agree with TRBD1. The germline V gene has CDR1 LNHDA and CDR2 SQIVND (reference sequence). V lost 9 bases, J lost 6 bases, and 9 bases stayed unmatched. The CDR3 runs to 13 residues. CDR3 protein: CASTGTGFSEQYF. DNA for the CDR3: TGTGCCAGCACCGGGACAGGGTTCAGCGAGCAGTACTTC.

This clone was seen only a few times. The chain couples TRBV3-1 (or the pseudogene TRBV3-2) to TRBJ1-4; TRBD1 might be the D (6 bases). Germline values: CDR1 LGHDT, CDR2 YNNKEL (reference sequence). Deletions cut 2 bases from V and 3 bases from J, with 10 bases between. The CDR3 has 15 residues. CDR3 sequence reads: CASSQSTGSNEKLFF. The CDR3 DNA follows: TGTGCCAGCAGCCAATCTACAGGGTCTAATGAAAAACTGTTTTTT.

The rearrangement uses TRBV2 and TRBJ2-7, with TRBD1 identical over 12 bases. V lost 7 bases, J lost 6 bases, and 4 bases stayed unmatched. The germline gives CDR1 SNHLY, CDR2 FYNNEI. There are 13 residues in the CDR3. The CDR3 protein is CASIRDRGLEQYF. The CDR3, as DNA: TGTGCCAGCATCCGGGACAGGGGGCTCGAGCAGTACTTC.

This clone has just one count. V is TRBV5-1 and J is TRBJ2-2; TRBD1 agrees at 8 bases. Germline V lookup: CDR1 SGHRS, CDR2 YFSETQ. The CDR3 covers 15 residues. Trimming removed 5 bases from V and 5 bases from J; junction bases left unmatched: 8. Here the CDR3 reads CASSLTGAGTGELFF. In DNA form, the CDR3 reads TGCGCCAGCAGTCTGACAGGGGCGGGGACCGGGGAGCTGTTTTTT.

This clone was observed once. Other DNA sequences in this specimen translate into the identical CDR3. The rearrangement uses TRBV7-2 and TRBJ2-3; tentative D call: TRBD2 (5 bases). V was cut by 1 base and J by 3 bases, with 8 bases left in between. The CDR3 covers 14 residues. The germline CDR1 and CDR2 sequences are SGHTA and FQGNSA. CDR3 loop: CASSLGLATDTQYF. The CDR3 DNA sequence: TGTGCCAGCAGCTTAGGGCTAGCAACAGATACGCAGTATTTT.

This sequence joins TRBV18 and TRBJ1-4; no clear D. The V and J ends lost 4 bases and 6 bases respectively, with 27 bases between them. Looked up from germline, CDR1 is KGHSH and CDR2 is LQKENI. The CDR3 loop spans 19 amino acids. CDR3 sequence reads: CASSLTISGRALEDEKLFF. The CDR3 DNA is TGTGCCAGCTCACTCACAATCAGTGGTCGCGCGCTAGAGGATGAAAAACTGTTTTTT.

The J gene is TRBJ2-2, the V gene TRBV18, with D maybe TRBD1 (5 bases). CDR1 KGHSH and CDR2 LQKENI come from the germline V gene. The CDR3 length is 14 residues. V was cut by 4 bases and J by 1 base, with 7 bases left in between. The CDR3 DNA reads TGTGCCAGCTCACGACAGAGGAACACCGGGGAGCTGTTTTTT. Its protein is CASSRQRNTGELFF.

The chain joins TRBV5-1 to TRBJ2-6; TRBD1 aligns across 10 bases. The CDR3 runs to 16 residues. V lost 5 bases, J lost 0 bases, and 2 bases stayed unmatched. Germline values: CDR1 SGHRS, CDR2 YFSETQ. CDR3 residues: CASRGQGNSGANVLTF. CDR3 nucleotide sequence: TGCGCCAGCAGGGGACAGGGGAACTCTGGGGCCAACGTCCTGACTTTC.

The V gene is TRBV5-8, the J gene TRBJ2-2; 9 bases match TRBD2. Germline V CDR1 and CDR2: SGHTS, YDEGEE. The CDR3 covers 17 residues. Losses at the gene ends were 5 bases for V and 0 bases for J; bases not matched to a gene: 8. In DNA form, the CDR3 reads TGTGCCAGCAGGCGAGGGGCTAGCGGGACGAACACCGGGGAGCTGTTTTTT. Its protein is CASRRGASGTNTGELFF.

This clone showed up just a few times. The chain employs TRBV30 and TRBJ2-5; tentatively, D is TRBD2 (7 bases). Trimming removed 3 bases at V and 5 bases at J, with 19 bases between. CDR1 is GTSNPN, CDR2 SVGIG, per germline (reference sequence). The CDR3 is 15 residues long. This chain's CDR3 is CAWSRRGAGFETQYF. In DNA form, the CDR3 reads TGTGCCTGGAGCCGCCGGGGGGCCGGTTTTGAGACCCAGTACTTC.

Details on this clone: Other DNA sequences of this sample code for an identical CDR3. V and J are TRBV3-1 (or the pseudogene TRBV3-2) and TRBJ1-1; D gene unclear. V was trimmed by 1 base and J by 4 bases, leaving 7 bases between them. This CDR3 is 13 amino acids long. Germline CDR1 is LGHDT and CDR2 is YNNKEL (reference sequence). The CDR3 DNA reads as TGTGCCAGCAGCCAAGGAGGAGGCACTGAAGCTTTCTTT. Protein: CASSQGGGTEAFF.

V and J are TRBV11-3 and TRBJ2-1; 13 nucleotides agree with TRBD2. The germline CDR1 and CDR2 sequences are SGHNT and YENEEA. V was clipped by 0 bases and J by 10 bases; unmatched bases: 12. The CDR3 runs 18 residues. In nucleotides, the CDR3 is TGTGCCAGCAGCTTAGAAGCACTAGCGGGGGGGCCTCGACGGGAGCAGTTCTTC. It translates to CASSLEALAGGPRREQFF.

The chain combines TRBV11-2 with TRBJ2-7, with unresolved D. Per germline, CDR1 SGHAT and CDR2 FQNNGV. V dropped 2 bases and J dropped 7 bases, with 18 bases sitting between them. The CDR3 loop spans 15 amino acids. CDR3 region: CASSLRRVSEVEQYF. Here the CDR3 DNA reads TGTGCCAGCAGCTTAAGACGCGTTTCAGAGGTGGAGCAGTACTTC.

V and J are TRBV2 and TRBJ1-5; 8 bases are a match to TRBD1. This CDR3 has 15 amino acids. Germline CDR1 and CDR2: SNHLY and FYNNEI. With 5 bases clipped from V and 1 base from J, the junction kept 4 bases outside the gene matches. The CDR3 sequence is CASSRTGTSNQPQHF. The CDR3, as DNA: TGTGCCAGCAGTCGGACAGGGACGAGCAATCAGCCCCAGCATTTT.

This clone has only a few counts. The V gene is TRBV5-1, the J gene TRBJ1-3, with a tentative D call TRBD1 (6 bases). Trimming pared 2 bases from V and 0 bases from J, leaving 12 bases between. Looked up from germline, CDR1 is SGHRS and CDR2 is YFSETQ. CDR3 length: 16 residues. The DNA for the CDR3 is TGCGCCAGCAGCTTTGCTCCGGGACACTCTGGAAACACCATATATTTT. It yields the protein CASSFAPGHSGNTIYF.

The V call is TRBV27, the J call TRBJ1-5, with TRBD1 identical over 9 bases. This CDR3 has 15 residues. V shed 3 bases and J 6 bases; nucleotides not matched to a gene: 6. In germline, CDR1 is MNHEY, CDR2 SMNVEV (reference sequence). CDR3: CASSFLRQGGQPQHF. The CDR3 bases are TGTGCCAGCAGTTTCCTGCGACAGGGGGGTCAGCCCCAGCATTTT.

The chain couples TRBV10-3 to TRBJ2-2; 8 bases map to TRBD2. The CDR3 is made up of 13 amino acids. J gave up 5 bases and V 11 bases, and 7 bases lay outside the gene matches. CDR1 is ENHRY, CDR2 SYGVKD, per germline. In DNA form, the CDR3 reads TGTGCCGTCCGGGGGGGGAGTACCGGGGAGCTGTTTTTT. It encodes CAVRGGSTGELFF.

The rearrangement joins TRBV2 to TRBJ1-2, with 9 bases fitting TRBD1. Germline V gives CDR1 SNHLY, CDR2 FYNNEI. Germline trimming cut 9 bases from V and 3 bases from J; bases unmatched to any gene: 5. CDR3 size: 13 residues. The DNA of the CDR3 is TGTGCCAGTCGGACAGGGGATCACTATGGCTACACCTTC. This translates into CASRTGDHYGYTF.

The rearrangement links TRBV9 to TRBJ1-1, with TRBD1 identical over 7 bases. Germline V gene lookup returns CDR1 SGDLS and CDR2 YYNGEE. The CDR3 covers 15 residues. Trimming at V came to 1 base and at J to 2 bases, leaving 5 bases not matched to a gene. The CDR3 is CASSVSNRGNTEAFF. CDR3 DNA sequence: TGTGCCAGCAGCGTAAGCAACAGGGGTAACACTGAAGCTTTCTTT.

This rearrangement joins TRBV6-5 to TRBJ2-6; maybe TRBD1 (6 bases). Between the trimmed V and J ends, which lost 6 bases and 2 bases, there was a span of 11 bases. CDR3 length: 15 amino acids. Per germline, CDR1 MNHEY and CDR2 SVGAGI. CDR3 DNA: TGTGCCAGCAGACTCACAGGGACTGGGGCCAACGTCCTGACTTTC. This codes for CASRLTGTGANVLTF.

This clone was observed a few times. The chain is built from TRBV2 and TRBJ1-1, with D uncertain. The germline V and J ends were trimmed by 4 bases and 4 bases, with 10 bases remaining between them. The germline V gene has CDR1 SNHLY and CDR2 FYNNEI. CDR3 length: 13 residues. The CDR3 coding sequence is TGTGCCAGCAGTGCGGACGGGGTCACTGAAGCTTTCTTT. Translated: CASSADGVTEAFF.

J is TRBJ2-2 and V is TRBV5-1; 9 nucleotides align to TRBD2. The CDR3 runs to 15 residues. J gave up 0 bases and V 4 bases, and 1 base lay outside the gene matches. Germline V gene data show CDR1 as SGHRS and CDR2 as YFSETQ. CDR3 amino acids: CASSQRGANTGELFF. CDR3 DNA: TGCGCCAGCAGCCAGCGGGGGGCGAACACCGGGGAGCTGTTTTTT.

The chain combines TRBV6-1 with TRBJ2-1; 7 nucleotides agree with TRBD2. V trimming: 4 bases; J trimming: 4 bases; junction bases outside the gene matches: 13. Germline V gene data show CDR1 as MNHNS and CDR2 as SASEGT. The CDR3 runs 17 residues. This chain's CDR3 is CASSVLRGTTRYNEQFF. The CDR3 DNA follows: TGTGCCAGCAGTGTCCTCCGGGGGACTACACGGTACAATGAGCAGTTCTTC.

The V gene is TRBV5-4, the J gene TRBJ1-2, with D possibly being TRBD1 (5 bases). Trimming removed 7 bases from V and 0 bases from J, with 13 bases in between. Germline loops: CDR1 SGHNT, CDR2 YYREEE (reference sequence). This CDR3 contains 14 residues. The DNA of the CDR3 is TGTGCCAGCGGACAAAAACATTCTAACTATGGCTACACCTTC. This codes for CASGQKHSNYGYTF.